A single count supports the clone carrying this TCR beta chain. Antigen specificity is unknown. These data come from a study of OX40 agonist ivuxolimab in advanced cancers. Blood samples were obtained at baseline, cycle 4 day 1, and cycle 7 day 1. Only in-frame clones appear in the TCRdb table, and some are missing; sequencing was by immunoSEQ multiplex PCR. The sample consists of about 19,000 clones, more than 80% of them appearing once. General study findings and limits: Both CD4+ and CD8+ T cell populations in blood had undergone clonal expansion by week 6 at 0.1 to 3.0 mg/kg.

CDR3 length: 15 residues. Germline V lookup: CDR1 SGHAT, CDR2 FQNNGV. V lost 0 bases and J 6 bases, leaving 12 bases between the germline ends. Sequencing was performed on CD4+ or CD8+ T cells sorted from blood, taken in a trial of the OX40 agonist ivuxolimab. This receptor was obtained from an adult with an advanced solid tumor such as melanoma, head and neck, liver or kidney cancer. V is TRBV11-2 and J is TRBJ1-3, with a possible D match to TRBD1 (6 bases). The CDR3: CASSLEVAGENTIYF. The CDR3 DNA reads TGTGCCAGCAGCTTAGAAGTGGCAGGGGAAAACACCATATATTTT.